One sample yielded the 11 T cell receptor beta chains listed below, sequenced in a study of blood T cells in healthy people across ages. Primed by a sample-barcoded 5' primer and a J-beta primer mix, a second PCR proceeded for about 7 to 11 cycles. TCRdb recomputed calls from the 5' RACE reads with MiXCR, one row per CDR3 protein. The sample holds 1,500,000 or so distinct CDR3 sequences; 35% to 45% are singletons and the top ten take approximately 4%. The sample was blood. Receptors originate from a woman aged 18-30 years in good health.

This chain joins TRBV20-1 and TRBJ2-3, with 12 bases matching TRBD2. V dropped 6 bases and J dropped 8; count of bases not matched to a gene: 6. CDR1 is DFQATT and CDR2 is SNEGSKA in the germline V gene (reference sequence). This CDR3 spans 13 amino acids. CDR3 nucleotide sequence: TGCAGTGCCAGGACTAGCGGGGCGGGTACGCAGTATTTT. Its protein is CSARTSGAGTQYF.

V gene TRBV28 combines with J gene TRBJ2-1; a possible D gene is TRBD1 (7 bases). Germline CDR1 is MDHEN and CDR2 is SYDVKM. The length of the CDR3 is 15 residues. Trimming left V 5 bases short and J 7 bases short, with 18 bases between. CDR3 in DNA: TGTGCCAGCAGTAACAGGGGAGCAAGCGGGAATGAGCAGTTCTTC. Protein: CASSNRGASGNEQFF.

This clonotype has more than one count but fewer than ten. This chain links TRBV29-1 with TRBJ2-3; D unresolved. The CDR3 runs to 13 residues. Germline V gene sequence: CDR1 SQVTM, CDR2 ANQGSEA. Trimming removed 7 bases at V and 2 bases at J, with 13 bases between. CDR3 coding DNA: TGCAGCGCCAACCCCTCCTCCACAGATACGCAGTATTTT. It yields the protein CSANPSSTDTQYF.

This clonotype was observed a handful of times. The chain has TRBV18 and TRBJ2-7; possibly TRBD1 for D (5 bases). Germline CDR1 KGHSH, CDR2 LQKENI. This CDR3 is 15 amino acids long. Trimming stripped 1 base from V and 5 bases from J, with 15 bases between. CDR3 region: CASSPQGKSLNEQYF. In nucleotides, the CDR3 is TGTGCCAGCTCACCACAGGGGAAGTCTTTAAACGAGCAGTACTTC. Based on the CDR3 plus reference TRBV18 and TRBJ2-7, the full variable domain is NAGVMQNPRHLVRRRGQEARLRCSPMKGHSHVYWYRQLPEEGLKFMVYLQKENIIDESGMPKERFSAEFPKEGPSILRIQQVVRGDSAAYFCASSPQGKSLNEQYFGPGTRLTVT.

This clonotype was observed a handful of times. This chain links TRBV20-1 with TRBJ2-3, with TRBD1 as a possible D gene (5 bases). The CDR3 runs to 15 residues. From germline, CDR1 is DFQATT and CDR2 SNEGSKA (reference sequence). The V end was cut by 0 bases, the J end by 2 bases, with 12 bases between. CDR3 in DNA: TGCAGTGCTAGAGATGGGGCGGTCCCCACAGATACGCAGTATTTT. As protein: CSARDGAVPTDTQYF.

This clonotype was picked up a small number of times. V usage is TRBV7-2 and J usage is TRBJ2-5; no reliable D call. Germline lookup yields CDR1 SGHTA and CDR2 FQGNSA. The V end lost 3 bases, the J end lost 4 bases, and 9 bases lay between the germline ends. CDR3 length: 13 residues. The CDR3 DNA reads as TGTGCCAGCAGCTTGTTTGCGTCAGAGACCCAGTACTTC. Translation gives CASSLFASETQYF.

The rearrangement uses TRBV5-6 and TRBJ2-7; D could derive from TRBD1 or TRBD2 (5 bases each). CDR1 is SGHDT, CDR2 YYEEEE, per germline. There are 14 residues in the CDR3. The ends were cut back, 4 bases at V and 9 bases at J, with 20 bases in the middle. CDR3: CASSIAPGLGTQYF. In DNA form, the CDR3 reads TGTGCCAGCAGCATCGCCCCGGGGCTAGGAACGCAGTACTTC. Based on the CDR3 plus reference TRBV5-6 and TRBJ2-7, the full variable domain is DAGVTQSPTHLIKTRGQQVTLRCSPKSGHDTVSWYQQALGQGPQFIFQYYEEEERQRGNFPDRFSGHQFPNYSSELNVNALLLGDSALYLCASSIAPGLGTQYFGPGTRLTVT.

The sample holds a few counts of this clonotype. This chain connects TRBV2 to TRBJ2-2; 7 nucleotides agree with TRBD1. The CDR3 has 14 amino acids. The V and J ends lost 6 bases and 10 bases, in that order; junction bases with no gene match: 11. Germline V gene sequence: CDR1 SNHLY, CDR2 FYNNEI. The CDR3 region is CASRGQRNPPELFF. CDR3 nucleotide sequence: TGTGCCAGCAGGGGACAGCGTAATCCCCCGGAGCTGTTTTTT.

This clonotype showed up just a few times. The chain couples TRBV6-6 to TRBJ2-7; no clear D gene. Germline V gene sequence: CDR1 MNHNY, CDR2 SVGAGI (reference sequence). The CDR3 spans 15 residues. Trimming pared 0 bases from V and 2 bases from J, leaving 11 bases between. The CDR3 reads CASSYSNEAAYEQYF. The CDR3 DNA reads TGTGCCAGCAGTTACTCGAACGAAGCCGCCTACGAGCAGTACTTC.

This chain connects TRBV5-6 to TRBJ2-1; D is ambiguous. The J call could be wrong; TRBJ2-7 is a better fit for the DNA end. The germline gives CDR1 SGHDT, CDR2 YYEEEE. The CDR3 loop spans 13 amino acids. Written as DNA, the CDR3 is TGTGCCAGCAGCGTTGATCCATACAATGAGCAGTACTTC. This gives the protein CASSVDPYNEQYF.

The genes are TRBV29-1 and TRBJ2-7; 8 bases align to TRBD1. V lost 2 bases and J lost 6; bases outside the gene matches: 3. The germline V gene has CDR1 SQVTM and CDR2 ANQGSEA. This CDR3 is 12 amino acids long. CDR3 coding DNA: TGCAGCGTTGAACAGGGGGCGAGCGAGCAGTACTTC. Translation gives CSVEQGASEQYF.